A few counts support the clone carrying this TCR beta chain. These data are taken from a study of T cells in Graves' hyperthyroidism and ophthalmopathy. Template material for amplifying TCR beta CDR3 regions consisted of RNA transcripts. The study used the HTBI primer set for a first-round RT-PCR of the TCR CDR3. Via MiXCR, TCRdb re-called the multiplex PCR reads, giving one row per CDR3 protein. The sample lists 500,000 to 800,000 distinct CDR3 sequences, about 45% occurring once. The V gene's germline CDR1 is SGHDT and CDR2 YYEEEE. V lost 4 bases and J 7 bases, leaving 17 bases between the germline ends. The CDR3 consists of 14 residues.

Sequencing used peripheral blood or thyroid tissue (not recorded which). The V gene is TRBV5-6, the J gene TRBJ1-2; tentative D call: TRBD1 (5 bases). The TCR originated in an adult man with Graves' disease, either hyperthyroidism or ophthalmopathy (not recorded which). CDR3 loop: CASSLGTASLGYTF. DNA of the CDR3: TGTGCCAGCAGCCTAGGGACCGCCTCTCTTGGCTACACCTTC.